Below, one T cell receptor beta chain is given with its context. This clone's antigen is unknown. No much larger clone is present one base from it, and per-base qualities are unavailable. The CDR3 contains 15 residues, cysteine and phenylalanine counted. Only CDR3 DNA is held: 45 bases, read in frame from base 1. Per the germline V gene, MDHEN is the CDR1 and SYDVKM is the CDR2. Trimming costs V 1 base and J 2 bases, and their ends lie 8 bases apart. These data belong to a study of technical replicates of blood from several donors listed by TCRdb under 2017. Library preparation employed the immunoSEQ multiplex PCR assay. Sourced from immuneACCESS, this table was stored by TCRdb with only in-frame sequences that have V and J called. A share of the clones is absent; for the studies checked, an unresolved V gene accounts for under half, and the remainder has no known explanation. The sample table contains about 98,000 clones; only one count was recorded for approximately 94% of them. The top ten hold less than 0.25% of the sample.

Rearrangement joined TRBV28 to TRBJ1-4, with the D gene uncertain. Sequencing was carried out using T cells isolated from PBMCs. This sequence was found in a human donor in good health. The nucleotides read TGTGCCAGCAGTTTATATTCGGGGACTAATGAAAAACTGTTTTTT. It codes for CASSLYSGTNEKLFF.